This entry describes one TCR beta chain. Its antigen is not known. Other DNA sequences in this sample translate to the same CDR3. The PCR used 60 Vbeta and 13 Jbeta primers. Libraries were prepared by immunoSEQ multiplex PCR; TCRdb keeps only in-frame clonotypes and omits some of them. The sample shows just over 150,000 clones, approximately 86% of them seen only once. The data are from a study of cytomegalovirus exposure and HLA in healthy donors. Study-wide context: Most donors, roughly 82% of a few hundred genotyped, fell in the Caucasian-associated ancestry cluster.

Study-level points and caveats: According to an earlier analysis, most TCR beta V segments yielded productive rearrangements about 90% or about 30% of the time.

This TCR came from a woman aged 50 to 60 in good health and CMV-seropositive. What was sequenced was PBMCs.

The CDR3 DNA sequence: TGTGCCAGCAGCGGAGGGAACTCACCCCTCCACTTT. Amino acid sequence: CASSGGNSPLHF. The J gene is TRBJ1-6, the V gene TRBV6-1; D not certain. Deletions cut 6 bases from V and 10 bases from J, with 10 bases between. Germline V gene sequence: CDR1 MNHNS, CDR2 SASEGT. The length of the CDR3 is 12 residues.